The rows below give T cell receptor beta chains drawn from one sample of a study of pediatric ulcerative colitis. The assay was immunoSEQ multiplex PCR, and TCRdb's table has in-frame clones only and misses some. This sample has about 64,000 clones; roughly nine tenths occur once, and the top ten carry nearly 3.5%. Source material: blood. The receptors were gathered from a boy aged 5-17 years with severe ulcerative colitis. Both conserved end residues are part of each CDR3. The order of the fields is V gene, J gene, D gene, clone size, CDR3 DNA, CDR3 protein. The D gene is left open where the match is weak. Expanded clones are given a class, and other clones once, few, many or no size at all.

v_gene: TRBV10-1
j_gene: TRBJ2-1
d_gene: TRBD2
abundance: .
CDR3nt: TGCGCCAGCAGCGACCTTAGCGGGAATGAGCAGTTCTTC
CDR3aa: CASSDLSGNEQFF

v_gene: TRBV18
j_gene: TRBJ2-3
d_gene: .
abundance: .
CDR3nt: TGTGCCAGCTCCCCAGGCCCCACAGATACGCAGTATTTT
CDR3aa: CASSPGPTDTQYF

v_gene: TRBV6-5
j_gene: TRBJ2-7
d_gene: .
abundance: .
CDR3nt: TGTGCCAGCAGCCGGAGCGATGCCTACGAGCAGTACTTC
CDR3aa: CASSRSDAYEQYF

v_gene: TRBV4-1
j_gene: TRBJ2-5
d_gene: .
abundance: .
CDR3nt: TGCGCCAGCAGCCAAGTCCTCCACCAAGAGACCCAGTACTTC
CDR3aa: CASSQVLHQETQYF

v_gene: TRBV5-8
j_gene: TRBJ2-5
d_gene: TRBD1
abundance: .
CDR3nt: TGTGCCAGCAGAAGGGACAGTGAGACCCAGTACTTC
CDR3aa: CASRRDSETQYF

v_gene: TRBV6-1
j_gene: TRBJ1-1
d_gene: TRBD1
abundance: .
CDR3nt: TGTGCCAGCATGGAGGGGGCGACTGAAGCTTTCTTT
CDR3aa: CASMEGATEAFF

v_gene: TRBV5-1
j_gene: TRBJ2-5
d_gene: TRBD2
abundance: once
CDR3nt: TGCGCCAGCAGCTTGAACTATCCTAGCGGGGTTAGCCAAGAGACCCAGTACTTC
CDR3aa: CASSLNYPSGVSQETQYF

v_gene: TRBV6-4
j_gene: TRBJ2-3
d_gene: .
abundance: once
CDR3nt: TGTGCCAGCAGCGCCCAACAGGAGGGTACGCAGTATTTT
CDR3aa: CASSAQQEGTQYF

v_gene: TRBV10-3
j_gene: TRBJ2-1
d_gene: .
abundance: .
CDR3nt: TGTGCCATCAGTGACTCGGGGGAGCAGTTCTTC
CDR3aa: CAISDSGEQFF

v_gene: TRBV10-1
j_gene: TRBJ1-5
d_gene: .
abundance: few
CDR3nt: TGCGCCAGCAGTGATGATTGGGCACAGGGCCCCTCGATGCCCCAGCATTTT
CDR3aa: CASSDDWAQGPSMPQHF

v_gene: TRBV7-2
j_gene: TRBJ2-1
d_gene: TRBD2
abundance: .
CDR3nt: TGTGCCAGCAGCTTAGGTCTATCAGGTGGCGGGAGGGCCAGGAATGAGCAGTTCTTC
CDR3aa: CASSLGLSGGGRARNEQFF

v_gene: TRBV6-1
j_gene: TRBJ2-1
d_gene: TRBD2
abundance: .
CDR3nt: TGTGCCAGCAGTCCCGGGACTAGCGTCTACGATGAGCAGTTCTTC
CDR3aa: CASSPGTSVYDEQFF

v_gene: TRBV14
j_gene: TRBJ2-3
d_gene: TRBD2
abundance: .
CDR3nt: TGTGCCAGCAGCATGCGGGAGAATTCGGATACGCAGTATTTT
CDR3aa: CASSMRENSDTQYF

v_gene: TRBV28
j_gene: TRBJ2-7
d_gene: TRBD2
abundance: .
CDR3nt: TGTGCCAGCAGTTCCCCGACTAGCGCGACTCCTAACGAGCAGTACTTC
CDR3aa: CASSSPTSATPNEQYF

v_gene: TRBV11-3
j_gene: TRBJ2-1
d_gene: TRBD2
abundance: .
CDR3nt: TGTGCCAGCAGCAGCGGGACTAGCGGGACTCTCTACAATGAGCAGTTCTTC
CDR3aa: CASSSGTSGTLYNEQFF

v_gene: TRBV10-3
j_gene: TRBJ1-5
d_gene: .
abundance: .
CDR3nt: TGTGCCATCAGTGAGTCGTCGGATACCAATCAGCCCCAGCATTTT
CDR3aa: CAISESSDTNQPQHF

v_gene: TRBV18
j_gene: TRBJ2-2
d_gene: .
abundance: .
CDR3nt: TGTGCCAGCTCACCACCCCCACAAAACACCGGGGAGCTGTTTTTT
CDR3aa: CASSPPPQNTGELFF

v_gene: TRBV27
j_gene: TRBJ2-7
d_gene: .
abundance: .
CDR3nt: TGTGCCAGCGGGGAAGAACCTAACTCCTACGAGCAGTACTTC
CDR3aa: CASGEEPNSYEQYF

v_gene: TRBV7-8
j_gene: TRBJ2-2
d_gene: .
abundance: .
CDR3nt: TGTGCCAGCAGCTTAGCACACACCGGGGAGCTGTTTTTT
CDR3aa: CASSLAHTGELFF

v_gene: TRBV6-6
j_gene: TRBJ1-5
d_gene: .
abundance: .
CDR3nt: TGTGCCAGCAGTTACGTGGGGAATAATCAGCCCCAGCATTTT
CDR3aa: CASSYVGNNQPQHF

v_gene: TRBV6-5
j_gene: TRBJ2-2
d_gene: .
abundance: .
CDR3nt: TGTGCCAGCAGTTATTCGGTTCAGGGCGGGGAGCTGTTTTTT
CDR3aa: CASSYSVQGGELFF

v_gene: TRBV7-3
j_gene: TRBJ2-5
d_gene: TRBD1
abundance: .
CDR3nt: TGTGCCAGCAGCGAACATGGGACAGGAAGCCAAGAGACCCAGTACTTC
CDR3aa: CASSEHGTGSQETQYF

v_gene: TRBV10-2
j_gene: TRBJ2-3
d_gene: .
abundance: .
CDR3nt: TGCGCCAGCAGTGATTTCACAGATACGCAGTATTTT
CDR3aa: CASSDFTDTQYF

v_gene: TRBV2
j_gene: TRBJ2-7
d_gene: TRBD2
abundance: .
CDR3nt: TGTGCCAGCAAAGAAACCCAGCTCGGCGGGAGGGCTCAGGGCTACGAGCAGTACTTC
CDR3aa: CASKETQLGGRAQGYEQYF

v_gene: TRBV18
j_gene: TRBJ1-1
d_gene: .
abundance: .
CDR3nt: TGTGCCAGCTCACTAAATGAGGACACTGAAGCTTTCTTT
CDR3aa: CASSLNEDTEAFF

v_gene: TRBV5-1
j_gene: TRBJ2-1
d_gene: .
abundance: .
CDR3nt: TGCGCCAGCAGCTTGAGGGACAAGTACAATGAGCAGTTCTTC
CDR3aa: CASSLRDKYNEQFF

v_gene: TRBV27
j_gene: TRBJ1-1
d_gene: .
abundance: .
CDR3nt: TGTGCCAGCAGTTTAGAGGGGGTCACTGAAGCTTTCTTT
CDR3aa: CASSLEGVTEAFF